Detailed here is one T cell receptor (beta chain). V was cut by 1 base and J by 2 bases, with 8 bases left in between. CDR3 size: 14 residues. Per germline, CDR1 SGHDN and CDR2 FVKESK. Authors' methods: Amplifying reference gene primers gave estimates of nucleated cell counts. Some clones are missing from TCRdb's copy, which holds only in-frame ones; the method was immunoSEQ multiplex PCR. D and trimming come from the DNA, and the V and J calls and clone size come from that table. The repertoire holds 380,000 or so clones, with around 90% as singletons. This entry is derived from a study of blood T cell repertoires in COVID-19. On the study more broadly: The origin of the acute and convalescent COVID-19 samples was the United States, Italy and Spain. T cells, B-cell-depleted T cells, or PBMCs provided the cDNA or gDNA that served as material.

The sequenced material came from peripheral blood. The sequence was obtained from a man in his forties or fifties with acute or convalescent COVID-19. This chain connects TRBV14 to TRBJ1-2, with unresolved D. DNA of the CDR3: TGTGCCAGCAGCCAAGCCCCAGGAAACTATGGCTACACCTTC. It yields the protein CASSQAPGNYGYTF. Combining the CDR3 with reference TRBV14 and TRBJ1-2 gives the whole variable domain EAGVTQFPSHSVIEKGQTVTLRCDPISGHDNLYWYRRVMGKEIKFLLHFVKESKQDESGMPNNRFLAERTGGTYSTLKVQPAELEDSGVYFCASSQAPGNYGYTFGSGTRLTVV.